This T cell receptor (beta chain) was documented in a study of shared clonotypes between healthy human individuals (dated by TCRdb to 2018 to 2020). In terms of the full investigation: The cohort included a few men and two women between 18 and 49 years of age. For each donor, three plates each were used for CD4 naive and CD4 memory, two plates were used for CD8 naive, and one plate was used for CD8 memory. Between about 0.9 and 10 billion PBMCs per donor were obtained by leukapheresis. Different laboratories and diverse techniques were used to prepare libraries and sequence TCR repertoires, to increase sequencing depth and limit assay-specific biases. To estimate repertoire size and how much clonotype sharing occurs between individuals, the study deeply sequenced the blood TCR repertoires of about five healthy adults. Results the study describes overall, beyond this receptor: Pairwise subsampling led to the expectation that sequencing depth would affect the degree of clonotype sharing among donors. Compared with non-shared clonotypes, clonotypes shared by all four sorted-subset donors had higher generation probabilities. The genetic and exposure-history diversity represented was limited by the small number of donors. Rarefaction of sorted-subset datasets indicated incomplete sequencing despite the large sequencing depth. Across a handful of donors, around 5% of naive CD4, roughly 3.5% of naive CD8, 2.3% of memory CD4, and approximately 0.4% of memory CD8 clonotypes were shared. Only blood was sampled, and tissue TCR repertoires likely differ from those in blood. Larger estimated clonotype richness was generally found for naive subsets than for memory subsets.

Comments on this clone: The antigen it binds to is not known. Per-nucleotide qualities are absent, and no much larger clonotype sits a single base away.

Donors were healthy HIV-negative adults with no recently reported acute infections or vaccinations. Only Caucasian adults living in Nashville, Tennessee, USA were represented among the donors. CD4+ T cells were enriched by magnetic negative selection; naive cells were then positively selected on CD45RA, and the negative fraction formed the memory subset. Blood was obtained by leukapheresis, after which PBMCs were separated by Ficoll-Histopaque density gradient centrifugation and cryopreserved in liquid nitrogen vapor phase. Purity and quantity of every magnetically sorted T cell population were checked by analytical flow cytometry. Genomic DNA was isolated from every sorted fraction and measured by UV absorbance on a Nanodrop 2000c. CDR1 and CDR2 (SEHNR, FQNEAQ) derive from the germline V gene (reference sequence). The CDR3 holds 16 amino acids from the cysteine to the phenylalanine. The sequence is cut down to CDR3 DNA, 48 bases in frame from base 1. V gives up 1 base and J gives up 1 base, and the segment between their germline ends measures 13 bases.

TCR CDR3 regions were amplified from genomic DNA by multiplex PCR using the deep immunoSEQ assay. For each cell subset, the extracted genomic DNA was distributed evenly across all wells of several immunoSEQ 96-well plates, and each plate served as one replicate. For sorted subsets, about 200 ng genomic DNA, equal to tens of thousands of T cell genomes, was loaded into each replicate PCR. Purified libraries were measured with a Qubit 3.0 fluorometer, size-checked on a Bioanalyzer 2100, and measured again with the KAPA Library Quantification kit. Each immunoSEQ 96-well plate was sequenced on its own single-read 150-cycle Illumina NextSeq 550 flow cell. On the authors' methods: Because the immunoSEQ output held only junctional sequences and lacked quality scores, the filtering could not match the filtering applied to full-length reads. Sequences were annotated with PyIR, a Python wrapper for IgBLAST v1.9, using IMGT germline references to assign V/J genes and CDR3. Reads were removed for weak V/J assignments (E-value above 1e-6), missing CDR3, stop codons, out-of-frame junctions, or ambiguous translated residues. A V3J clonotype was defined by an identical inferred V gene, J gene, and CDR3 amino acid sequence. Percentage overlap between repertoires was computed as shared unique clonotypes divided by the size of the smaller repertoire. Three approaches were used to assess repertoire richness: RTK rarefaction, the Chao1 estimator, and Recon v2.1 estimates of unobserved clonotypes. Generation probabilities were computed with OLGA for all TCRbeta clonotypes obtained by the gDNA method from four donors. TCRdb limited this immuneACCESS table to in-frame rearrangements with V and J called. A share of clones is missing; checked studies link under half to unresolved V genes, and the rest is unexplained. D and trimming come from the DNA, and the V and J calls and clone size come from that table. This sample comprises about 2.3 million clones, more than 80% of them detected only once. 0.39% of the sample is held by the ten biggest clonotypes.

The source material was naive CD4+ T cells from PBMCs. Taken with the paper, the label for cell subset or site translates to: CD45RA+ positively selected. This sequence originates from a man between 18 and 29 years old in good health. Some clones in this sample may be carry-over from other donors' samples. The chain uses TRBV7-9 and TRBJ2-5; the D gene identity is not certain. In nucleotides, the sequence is TGTGCCAGCAGCTTAGTACTGGGAAAGGGCCAAGAGACCCAGTACTTC. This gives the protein CASSLVLGKGQETQYF. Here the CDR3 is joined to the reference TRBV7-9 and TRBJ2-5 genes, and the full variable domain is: DTGVSQNPRHKITKRGQNVTFRCDPISEHNRLYWYRQTLGQGPEFLTYFQNEAQLEKSRLLSDRFSAERPKGSFSTLEIQRTEQGDSAMYLCASSLVLGKGQETQYFGPGTRLLVL.